This T cell receptor (beta chain) was captured in a study of T-cell reconstitution after alpha-beta-depleted transplantation in children. A library of TCRbeta sequences, prepared with unique molecular identifiers, was generated. One entry per CDR3 protein, called by TCRdb with MiXCR from the PCR reads. The sample includes roughly 570,000 distinct CDR3 sequences, approximately 30% of them seen just once. The germline V gene has CDR1 LNHNV and CDR2 YYDKDF (reference sequence). This CDR3 contains 17 residues. A note on this clonotype: One end of the junction is discordant with germline, which a read error may explain.

Source: PBMCs, taken before TCRalphabeta/CD19-depleted stem cell transplant. This TCR was sampled from a boy less than two years old with Wiskott-Aldrich syndrome, due to receive a stem cell transplant. The chain uses TRBV15 and TRBJ2-7; tentative D call: TRBD1 (6 bases). The CDR3 loop reads CATSGEAGKGVAYEQYF. The CDR3 DNA follows: TGTGCCACCAGCGGAGAGGCGGGTAAGGGGGTAGCCTACGAGCAGTACTTC.